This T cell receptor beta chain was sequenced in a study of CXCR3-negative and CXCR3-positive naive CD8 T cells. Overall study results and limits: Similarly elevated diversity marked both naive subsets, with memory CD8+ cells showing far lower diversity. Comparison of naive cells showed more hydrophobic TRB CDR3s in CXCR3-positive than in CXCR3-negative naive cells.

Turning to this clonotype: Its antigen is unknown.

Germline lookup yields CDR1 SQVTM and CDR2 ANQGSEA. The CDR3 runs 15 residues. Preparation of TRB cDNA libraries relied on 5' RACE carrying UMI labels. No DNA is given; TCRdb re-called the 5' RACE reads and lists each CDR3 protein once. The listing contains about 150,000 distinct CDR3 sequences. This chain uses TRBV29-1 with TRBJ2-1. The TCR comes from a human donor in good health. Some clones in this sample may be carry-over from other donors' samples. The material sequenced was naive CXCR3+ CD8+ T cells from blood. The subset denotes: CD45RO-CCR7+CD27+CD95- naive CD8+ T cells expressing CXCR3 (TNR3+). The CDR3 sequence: CSVFMTLNNYNEQFF.